This T cell receptor beta chain was obtained from a study of T cell responses to AZD1222 COVID-19 vaccine. Study background: Pooled in the analysis were second doses at about 4 or about 12 weeks.

CDR1 is KGHSH and CDR2 is LQKENI in the germline V gene. Trimming cost V 4 bases and J 4 bases; bases outside gene matches: 15. This CDR3 spans 17 amino acids. Sequencing used immunoSEQ multiplex PCR; TCRdb keeps in-frame clones, though not all of them. The top ten clones hold about 3.7% of a sample with about 88,000 clones, less than 90% of them seen once. Study-level findings and limits: Increased Spike-specific TCR breadth and depth were observed after two AZD1222 doses. Donors skewed white British and female; clonal diversity was possibly underestimated. Regions 160-218 and 743-854 dominated among vaccine-associated CD4 TCRs spanning spike.

As concerns this clone: The antigen is not known.

The clonotype comes from an adult in good health. This sample comprised peripheral blood, obtained on day 0 of AZD1222 vaccination. The chain carries TRBV18 and TRBJ2-5; 7 bases agree with TRBD1. As DNA, the CDR3 is TGTGCCAGCTCACGGACAGGATCGGGGTTTGGGGGAGAGACCCAGTACTTC. Translation: CASSRTGSGFGGETQYF.